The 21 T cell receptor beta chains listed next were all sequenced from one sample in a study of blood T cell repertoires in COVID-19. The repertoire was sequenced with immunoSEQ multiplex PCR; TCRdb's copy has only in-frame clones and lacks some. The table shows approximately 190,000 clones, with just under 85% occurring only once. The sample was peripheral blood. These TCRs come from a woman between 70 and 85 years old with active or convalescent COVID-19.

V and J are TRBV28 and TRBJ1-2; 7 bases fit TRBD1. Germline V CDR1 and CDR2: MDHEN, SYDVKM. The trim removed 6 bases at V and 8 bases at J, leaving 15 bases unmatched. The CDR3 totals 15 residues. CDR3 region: CASRGRQGESFGYTF. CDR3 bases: TGTGCCAGCAGGGGTAGACAGGGAGAGTCATTCGGCTACACCTTC.

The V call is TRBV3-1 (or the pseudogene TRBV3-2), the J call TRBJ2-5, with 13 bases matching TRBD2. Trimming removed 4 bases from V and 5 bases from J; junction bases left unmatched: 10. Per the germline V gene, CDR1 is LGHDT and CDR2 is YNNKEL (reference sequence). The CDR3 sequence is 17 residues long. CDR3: CASSRKGPGLAGETQYF. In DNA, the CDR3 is TGTGCCAGCAGCCGGAAGGGACCGGGACTAGCGGGGGAGACCCAGTACTTC.

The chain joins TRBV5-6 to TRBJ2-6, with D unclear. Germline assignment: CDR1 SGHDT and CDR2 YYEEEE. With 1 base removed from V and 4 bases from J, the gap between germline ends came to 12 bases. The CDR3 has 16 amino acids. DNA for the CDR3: TGTGCCAGCAGCTTGTTTTCTATCTCGGGGGCCAACGTCCTGACTTTC. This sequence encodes CASSLFSISGANVLTF.

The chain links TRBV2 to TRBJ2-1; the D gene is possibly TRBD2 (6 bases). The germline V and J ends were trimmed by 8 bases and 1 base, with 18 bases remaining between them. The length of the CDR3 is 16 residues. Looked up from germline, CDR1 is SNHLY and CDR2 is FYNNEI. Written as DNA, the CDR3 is TGTGCCAGCCGGGAGAGGTTCGGGAGTTCCTACAATGAGCAGTTCTTC. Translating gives CASRERFGSSYNEQFF.

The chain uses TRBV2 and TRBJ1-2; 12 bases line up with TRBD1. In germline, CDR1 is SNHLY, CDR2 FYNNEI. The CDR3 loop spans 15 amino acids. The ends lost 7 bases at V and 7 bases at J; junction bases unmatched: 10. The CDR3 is CASNRGTGGASGYTF. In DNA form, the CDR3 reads TGTGCCAGCAACCGAGGGACAGGGGGCGCATCTGGCTACACCTTC.

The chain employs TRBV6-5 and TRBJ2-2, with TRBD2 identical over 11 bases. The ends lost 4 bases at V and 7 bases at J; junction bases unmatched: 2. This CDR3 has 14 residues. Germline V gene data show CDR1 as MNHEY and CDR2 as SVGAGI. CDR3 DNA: TGTGCCAGCAGTTCCGGACTAGCGGGCGGGGAGCTGTTTTTT. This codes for CASSSGLAGGELFF.

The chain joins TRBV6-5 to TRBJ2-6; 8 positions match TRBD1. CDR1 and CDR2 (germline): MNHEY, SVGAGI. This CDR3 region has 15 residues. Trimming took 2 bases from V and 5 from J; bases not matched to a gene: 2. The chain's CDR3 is CASSYRTGRANVLTF. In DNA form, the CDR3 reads TGTGCCAGCAGTTACAGGACAGGGAGGGCCAACGTCCTGACTTTC.

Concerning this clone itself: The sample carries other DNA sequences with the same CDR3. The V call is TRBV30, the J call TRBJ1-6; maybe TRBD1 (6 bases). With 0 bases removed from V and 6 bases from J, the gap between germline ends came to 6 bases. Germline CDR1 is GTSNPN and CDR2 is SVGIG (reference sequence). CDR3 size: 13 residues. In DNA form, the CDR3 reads TGTGCCTGGAGTGTACAGGGTAATTCACCCCTCCACTTT. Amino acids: CAWSVQGNSPLHF.

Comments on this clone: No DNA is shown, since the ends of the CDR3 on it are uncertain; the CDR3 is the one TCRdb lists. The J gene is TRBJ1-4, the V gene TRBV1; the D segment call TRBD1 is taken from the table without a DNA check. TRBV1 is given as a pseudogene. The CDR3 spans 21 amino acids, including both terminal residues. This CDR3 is CTSSQVIGAWGQGAWDEKLFF.

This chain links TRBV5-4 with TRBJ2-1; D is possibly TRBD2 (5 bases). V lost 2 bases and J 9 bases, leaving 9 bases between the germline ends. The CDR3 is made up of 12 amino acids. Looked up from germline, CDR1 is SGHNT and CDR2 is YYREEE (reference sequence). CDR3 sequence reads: CASSFPGFEQFF. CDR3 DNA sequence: TGTGCCAGCAGCTTTCCGGGGTTTGAGCAGTTCTTC.

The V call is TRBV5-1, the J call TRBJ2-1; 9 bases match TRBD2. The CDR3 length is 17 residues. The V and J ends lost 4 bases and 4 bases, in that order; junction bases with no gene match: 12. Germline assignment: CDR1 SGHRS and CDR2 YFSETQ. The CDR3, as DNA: TGCGCCAGCAGCAGAAGGGCTAGCGGGATGACTTACAATGAGCAGTTCTTC. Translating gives CASSRRASGMTYNEQFF.

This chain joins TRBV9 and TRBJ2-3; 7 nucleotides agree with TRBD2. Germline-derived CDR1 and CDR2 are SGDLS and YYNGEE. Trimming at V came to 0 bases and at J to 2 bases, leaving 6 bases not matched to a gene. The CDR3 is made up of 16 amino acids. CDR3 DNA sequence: TGTGCCAGCAGCGTAGTCGGGGGGAGGCCCACAGATACGCAGTATTTT. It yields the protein CASSVVGGRPTDTQYF.

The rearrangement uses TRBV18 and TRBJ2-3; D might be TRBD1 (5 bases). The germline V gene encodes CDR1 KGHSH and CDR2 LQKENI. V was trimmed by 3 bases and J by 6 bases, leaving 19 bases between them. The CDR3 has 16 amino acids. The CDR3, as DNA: TGTGCCAGCTCACCTTCGATGGGCAGGGCACCGGATACGCAGTATTTT. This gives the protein CASSPSMGRAPDTQYF.

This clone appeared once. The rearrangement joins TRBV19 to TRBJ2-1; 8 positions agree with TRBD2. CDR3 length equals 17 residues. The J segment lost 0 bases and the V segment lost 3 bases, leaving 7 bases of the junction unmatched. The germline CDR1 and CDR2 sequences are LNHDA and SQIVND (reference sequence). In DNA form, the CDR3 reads TGTGCCAGTAGTATTGGTGCTAGCGGGTACTCCTACAATGAGCAGTTCTTC. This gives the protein CASSIGASGYSYNEQFF.

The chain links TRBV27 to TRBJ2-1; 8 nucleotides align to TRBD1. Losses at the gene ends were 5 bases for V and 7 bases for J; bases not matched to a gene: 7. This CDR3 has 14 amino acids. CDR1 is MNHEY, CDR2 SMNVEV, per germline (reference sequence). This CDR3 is CASSPARGRNEQFF. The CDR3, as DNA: TGTGCCAGCAGTCCCGCCAGGGGGCGGAATGAGCAGTTCTTC.

The CDR3 sequence: CASSPRGAGAYNEQFF. CDR3 sequence (DNA): TGTGCCAGCAGCCCGAGGGGTGCAGGGGCCTACAATGAGCAGTTCTTC. V usage is TRBV5-6 and J usage is TRBJ2-1; weak D call: TRBD1 (6 bases). The germline CDR1 and CDR2 sequences are SGHDT and YYEEEE. V was clipped by 4 bases and J by 2 bases, with 16 bases between them. The CDR3 is made up of 16 amino acids.

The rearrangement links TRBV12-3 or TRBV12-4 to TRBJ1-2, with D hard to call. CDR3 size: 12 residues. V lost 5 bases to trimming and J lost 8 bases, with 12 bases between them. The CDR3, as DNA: TGTGCCAGCAGTCCCGCCCGGTGGGGCTACACCTTC. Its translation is CASSPARWGYTF.

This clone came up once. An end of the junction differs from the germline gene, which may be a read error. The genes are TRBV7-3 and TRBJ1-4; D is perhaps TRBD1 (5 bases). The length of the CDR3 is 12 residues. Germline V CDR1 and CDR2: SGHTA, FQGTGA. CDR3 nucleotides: TGTGCCAGCACCAATGGGGGGGGTTCGCCTGCTTTT. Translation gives CASTNGGGSPAF.

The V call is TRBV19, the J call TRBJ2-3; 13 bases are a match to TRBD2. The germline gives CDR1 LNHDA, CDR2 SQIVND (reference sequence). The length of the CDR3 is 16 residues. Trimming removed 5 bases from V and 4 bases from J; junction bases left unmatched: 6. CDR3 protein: CASSSGTSGIPDTQYF. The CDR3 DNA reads TGTGCCAGTAGTTCCGGGACTAGCGGGATTCCAGATACGCAGTATTTT.

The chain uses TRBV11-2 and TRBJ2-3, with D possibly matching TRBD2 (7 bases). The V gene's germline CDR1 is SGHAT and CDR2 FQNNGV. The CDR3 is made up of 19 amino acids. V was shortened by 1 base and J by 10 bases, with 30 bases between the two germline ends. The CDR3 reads CASSLVGNRRALKGGSQYF. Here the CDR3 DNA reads TGTGCCAGCAGCTTAGTAGGCAACCGACGGGCCCTAAAGGGGGGGTCGCAGTATTTT.

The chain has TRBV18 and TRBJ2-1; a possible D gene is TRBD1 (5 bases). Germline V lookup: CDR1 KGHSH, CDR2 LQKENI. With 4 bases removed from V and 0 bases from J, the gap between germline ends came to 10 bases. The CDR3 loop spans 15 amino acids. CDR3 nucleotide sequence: TGTGCCAGCTCACTCCGGCAGGGCTCCTACAATGAGCAGTTCTTC. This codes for CASSLRQGSYNEQFF. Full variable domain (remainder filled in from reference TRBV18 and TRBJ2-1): NAGVMQNPRHLVRRRGQEARLRCSPMKGHSHVYWYRQLPEEGLKFMVYLQKENIIDESGMPKERFSAEFPKEGPSILRIQQVVRGDSAAYFCASSLRQGSYNEQFFGPGTRLTVL.